This T cell receptor (beta chain) was obtained from a study of post-analysis software for immune sequencing data. Tagging with unique molecular identifiers was a feature of the TCR beta cDNA libraries. Each CDR3 protein gets one entry after TCRdb re-called the PCR reads with MiXCR. Here the sample spans roughly 800,000 distinct CDR3 sequences, roughly 27% being singletons. The CDR3 extends over 15 amino acids. Germline V gene sequence: CDR1 DFQATT, CDR2 SNEGSKA (reference sequence). The V end was cut by 5 bases, the J end by 0 bases, with 11 bases between. This clonotype has only a few counts. Its target is not known. The study's findings and limits: The study found TRBV5-6, TRBV5-1 and TRBV20-1 among a few TRBV segments more frequent in patients than controls.

The sequence was collected from a girl between 10 and 17 years old with multiple sclerosis. The chain employs TRBV20-1 and TRBJ2-6; D is tentatively TRBD1 or TRBD2 (5 bases each). Sequenced sample: blood. CDR3 protein: CSAPGTFSGANVLTF. The CDR3 DNA sequence: TGCAGTGCTCCGGGGACCTTCTCTGGGGCCAACGTCCTGACTTTC.